Below, 28 T cell receptor beta chains from the same sample are listed, as sequenced in a study of T cells expressing NK-cell markers. TCRdb reworked the 5' RACE reads into one entry per CDR3 protein, no DNA. The listing contains 400,000 to 550,000 distinct CDR3 sequences. Material: blood T cells: a sorted CD56 or NKG2C T cell subset, CD4+ or CD8+ T cells, or bulk PBMC T cells (not recorded which). Receptors originate from a woman between 18 and 69 years old in good health.

This chain uses TRBV5-4 with TRBJ2-6. This CDR3 has 15 amino acids. The germline V gene encodes CDR1 SGHNT and CDR2 YYREEE (reference sequence). The CDR3 protein is CASSSTDSGANVLTF.

This chain connects TRBV6-4 to TRBJ2-1; TCRdb names TRBD2, which stays unverified in the absence of DNA. Germline V CDR1 and CDR2: MRHNA, SNTAGT. This CDR3 is 16 amino acids long. The chain's CDR3 is CASSEIPSGGHNEQFF.

The chain is built from TRBV30 and TRBJ2-1; TCRdb calls TRBD2, which cannot be checked without DNA. This CDR3 has 14 residues. Germline V gene lookup returns CDR1 GTSNPN and CDR2 SVGIG (reference sequence). CDR3 in amino acids: CACSAGGTYNEQFF. Together with reference TRBV30 and TRBJ2-1, the CDR3 gives the full variable domain: SQTIHQWPATLVQPVGSPLSLECTVEGTSNPNLYWYRQAAGRGLQLLFYSVGIGQISSEVPQNLSASRPQDRQFILSSKKLLLSDSGFYLCACSAGGTYNEQFFGPGTRLTVL.

The chain recombines TRBV7-9 with TRBJ1-1; TCRdb designates TRBD1, a call that cannot be tested without DNA. Germline V CDR1 and CDR2: SEHNR, FQNEAQ (reference sequence). The CDR3 consists of 14 residues. The CDR3: CASTSGQLNTEAFF.

The V and J genes are TRBV4-3 and TRBJ2-7; TCRdb picks TRBD2, but there is no DNA to check that call. The CDR3 runs 17 residues. Germline CDR1 LGHNA, CDR2 YSLEER. This CDR3 is CASSQVLAGGGGYEQYF.

The V call is TRBV5-1, the J call TRBJ1-1. In germline, CDR1 is SGHRS, CDR2 YFSETQ. The CDR3 runs to 14 residues. The CDR3 protein is CASSHGRMNTEAFF. The whole variable domain, remainder taken from reference TRBV5-1 and TRBJ1-1, is KAGVTQTPRYLIKTRGQQVTLSCSPISGHRSVSWYQQTPGQGLQFLFEYFSETQRNKGNFPGRFSGRQFSNSRSEMNVSTLELGDSALYLCASSHGRMNTEAFFGQGTRLTVV.

The chain couples TRBV15 to TRBJ2-1; TCRdb's D call of TRBD2 is untestable without DNA. Germline lookup yields CDR1 LNHNV and CDR2 YYDKDF (reference sequence). The length of the CDR3 is 16 residues. CDR3 protein: CATSPRLAAPYNEQFF.

V is TRBV24-1 and J is TRBJ2-7; TCRdb designates TRBD2, a call that cannot be tested without DNA. Germline V CDR1 and CDR2: KGHDR, SFDVKD. The CDR3 loop spans 13 amino acids. The CDR3 reads CATGGPSGSEQYF.

The chain joins TRBV20-1 to TRBJ1-4. Germline V CDR1 and CDR2: DFQATT, SNEGSKA (reference sequence). CDR3 length: 12 residues. CDR3 residues: CSAGAPNEKLFF.

V usage is TRBV7-2 and J usage is TRBJ2-1; TCRdb names TRBD2, which stays unverified in the absence of DNA. The CDR3 contains 17 residues. Germline CDR1 is SGHTA and CDR2 is FQGNSA. The CDR3 spells CASSLVGGWTTYNEQFF. Full variable domain (outside the CDR3, taken from reference TRBV7-2 and TRBJ2-1): GAGVSQSPSNKVTEKGKDVELRCDPISGHTALYWYRQSLGQGLEFLIYFQGNSAPDKSGLPSDRFSAERTGGSVSTLTIQRTQQEDSAVYLCASSLVGGWTTYNEQFFGPGTRLTVL.

CDR3 sequence: CSARDGTGGIWNTGELFF. The rearrangement links TRBV20-1 to TRBJ2-2; TCRdb gives TRBD1 as the D gene, but with no DNA this cannot be confirmed. From germline, CDR1 is DFQATT and CDR2 SNEGSKA (reference sequence). The CDR3 runs to 18 residues.

The chain recombines TRBV5-1 with TRBJ2-5. This CDR3 has 13 amino acids. CDR1 SGHRS and CDR2 YFSETQ come from the germline V gene. CDR3: CASSFGNQETQYF.

This chain uses TRBV7-2 with TRBJ2-1; the TRBD2 assignment by TCRdb is unverifiable without DNA. The germline CDR1 and CDR2 sequences are SGHTA and FQGNSA. The CDR3 extends over 15 amino acids. This CDR3 reads CASSLPLGEYNEQFF.

The J gene is TRBJ2-7, the V gene TRBV7-2. CDR1 and CDR2 (germline): SGHTA, FQGNSA. The CDR3 extends over 15 amino acids. CDR3: CASSLAWGLSYEQYF.

The chain carries TRBV20-1 and TRBJ2-3; the D gene TCRdb calls, TRBD1, cannot be checked with no DNA. The CDR3 consists of 16 residues. Looked up from germline, CDR1 is DFQATT and CDR2 is SNEGSKA (reference sequence). The chain's CDR3 is CSASYSGGGPTDTQYF.

This chain joins TRBV7-2 and TRBJ2-3; the TCRdb D gene call, TRBD1, has no DNA to confirm it. Per the germline V gene, CDR1 is SGHTA and CDR2 is FQGNSA. CDR3 length equals 14 residues. CDR3 region: CASSYGLGGDTQYF.

The chain combines TRBV4-3 with TRBJ1-6; TCRdb designates TRBD1, a call that cannot be tested without DNA. In germline, CDR1 is LGHNA, CDR2 YSLEER. This CDR3 is 17 amino acids long. The chain's CDR3 is CASSPGGVGSYNSPLHF.

The CDR3 sequence: CASSGAAVLGYTF. The chain uses TRBV5-1 and TRBJ1-2; TCRdb's D call, TRBD1, is unchecked because there is no DNA. The germline CDR1 and CDR2 sequences are SGHRS and YFSETQ. This CDR3 contains 13 residues.

The chain has TRBV12-3 or TRBV12-4 and TRBJ2-3; as DNA is missing, the TRBD1 call by TCRdb cannot be tested. The CDR3 totals 17 residues. CDR3 sequence reads: CASSLGGQGAVTDTQYF.

The chain is built from TRBV30 and TRBJ2-3. Germline CDR1 reads GTSNPN; CDR2 reads SVGIG (reference sequence). This CDR3 spans 12 amino acids. The CDR3 here is CACSKGTDTQYF.

The gene calls are TRBV7-9 and TRBJ1-5. In germline, CDR1 is SEHNR, CDR2 FQNEAQ (reference sequence). This CDR3 is 17 amino acids long. Here the CDR3 reads CASSLTGNPNRNQPQHF. The full variable domain, completed using reference TRBV7-9 and TRBJ1-5, is DTGVSQNPRHKITKRGQNVTFRCDPISEHNRLYWYRQTLGQGPEFLTYFQNEAQLEKSRLLSDRFSAERPKGSFSTLEIQRTEQGDSAMYLCASSLTGNPNRNQPQHFGDGTRLSIL.

The chain has TRBV21-1 and TRBJ2-1; lacking DNA, the TRBD1 call made by TCRdb goes unchecked. TRBV21-1 is reported as a pseudogene. The CDR3 sequence is 16 residues long. The CDR3 is CASSRAGTGTFGEQFF.

This sequence joins TRBV7-2 and TRBJ2-2; as DNA is missing, the TRBD1 call by TCRdb cannot be tested. CDR3 length equals 16 residues. Germline-derived CDR1 and CDR2 are SGHTA and FQGNSA. The CDR3 loop is CASSLDPGGHTGELFF.

J is TRBJ1-4 and V is TRBV29-1; TCRdb returns TRBD1, unconfirmable since there is no DNA. Germline V gene lookup returns CDR1 SQVTM and CDR2 ANQGSEA. The CDR3 contains 13 residues. The CDR3 loop is CSATGGTNEKLFF. The full variable domain, rest sourced from reference TRBV29-1 and TRBJ1-4, is SAVISQKPSRDICQRGTSLTIQCQVDSQVTMMFWYRQQPGQSLTLIATANQGSEATYESGFVIDKFPISRPNLTFSTLTVSNMSPEDSSIYLCSATGGTNEKLFFGSGTQLSVL.

The rearrangement links TRBV6-5 to TRBJ2-7; TCRdb's D gene call, TRBD2, goes unchecked for lack of DNA. This CDR3 has 14 amino acids. The germline gives CDR1 MNHEY, CDR2 SVGAGI. This chain's CDR3 is CASSYSRHSDELYF.

The gene calls are TRBV29-1 and TRBJ2-1; TCRdb returns TRBD1, unconfirmable since there is no DNA. Per germline, CDR1 SQVTM and CDR2 ANQGSEA. This CDR3 comprises 12 residues. The chain's CDR3 is CSVAPGVNEQFF.

J is TRBJ1-2 and V is TRBV20-1. The CDR3 extends over 13 amino acids. In germline, CDR1 is DFQATT, CDR2 SNEGSKA (reference sequence). The CDR3 spells CSARVGSVYGYTF.

The chain couples TRBV5-1 to TRBJ1-6. The CDR3 runs to 14 residues. Germline CDR1 SGHRS, CDR2 YFSETQ. Here the CDR3 reads CASSPGDLDSPLHF.